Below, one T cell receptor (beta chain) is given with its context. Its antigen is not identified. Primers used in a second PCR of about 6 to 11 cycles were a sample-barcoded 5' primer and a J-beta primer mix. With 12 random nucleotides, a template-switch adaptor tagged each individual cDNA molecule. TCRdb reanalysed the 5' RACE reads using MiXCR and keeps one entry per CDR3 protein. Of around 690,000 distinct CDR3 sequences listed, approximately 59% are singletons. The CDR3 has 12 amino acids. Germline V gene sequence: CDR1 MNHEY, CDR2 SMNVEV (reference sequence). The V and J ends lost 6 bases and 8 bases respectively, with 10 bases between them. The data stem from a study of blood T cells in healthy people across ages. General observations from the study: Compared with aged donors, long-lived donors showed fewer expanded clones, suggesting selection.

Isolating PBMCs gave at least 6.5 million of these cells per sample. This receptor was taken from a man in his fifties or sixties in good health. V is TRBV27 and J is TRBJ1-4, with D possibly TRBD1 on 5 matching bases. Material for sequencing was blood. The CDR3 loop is CASSARGEKLFF. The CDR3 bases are TGTGCCAGCAGCGCGCGGGGGGAAAAACTGTTTTTT.